This T cell receptor (beta chain) was captured in a study of blood T cell repertoires in COVID-19. The wider study: The analysed material was cDNA or gDNA that came from T cells, B-cell-depleted T cells, or PBMCs.

This clone was picked up one time. Data came from immunoSEQ multiplex PCR; TCRdb stores just in-frame clones and leaves some out. The top ten clones hold around 4.5% of a sample with 250,000 to 350,000 clones, over 75% of them seen once. V shed 3 bases and J 16 bases; nucleotides not matched to a gene: 16. The CDR3 is 15 residues long. Germline-derived CDR1 and CDR2 are LGHDT and YNNKEL (reference sequence). The material sequenced was PBMCs or T cells enriched from blood (not recorded which). The sequence was collected from a woman in her twenties or thirties who had recovered from COVID-19. The chain is built from TRBV3-1 (or the pseudogene TRBV3-2) and TRBJ1-4, with TRBD1 matching over 8 bases. The DNA for the CDR3 is TGTGCCAGCAGCCACACCGGGACAGGCCATACGAGTAAGTTTTTT. Residues: CASSHTGTGHTSKFF.